The 23 T cell receptor beta chains given below trace back to one sample, sequenced in a study of T cell responses to AZD1222 COVID-19 vaccine. Generated by immunoSEQ multiplex PCR, the TCRdb table keeps only in-frame clones and is missing some. Seen here are under 150,000 clones, approximately 85% observed once, and the top ten hold 18%. Here the sequenced sample was peripheral blood, taken on day 0 of MenACWY control vaccination. These TCRs come from an adult in good health.

V and J are TRBV3-1 (or the pseudogene TRBV3-2) and TRBJ2-6; D unresolved. Trimming took 3 bases from V and 9 from J, leaving 3 bases between them. Germline CDR1 is LGHDT and CDR2 is YNNKEL (reference sequence). CDR3 length: 11 amino acids. DNA of the CDR3: TGTGCCAGCAGCCATATCAACGTCCTGACTTTC. This gives the protein CASSHINVLTF.

V usage is TRBV5-1 and J usage is TRBJ2-3; unclear D gene. From germline, CDR1 is SGHRS and CDR2 YFSETQ. V gave up 0 bases and J gave up 4 bases, with 6 bases separating them. The CDR3 sequence is 13 residues long. CDR3: CASSLEPPDTQYF. The CDR3 nucleotides read TGCGCCAGCAGCTTGGAACCGCCAGATACGCAGTATTTT.

The J gene is TRBJ1-2, the V gene TRBV29-1, with D uncertain. Between the trimmed V and J ends, which lost 7 bases and 7 bases, there was a span of 10 bases. CDR3 size: 10 residues. Per the germline V gene, CDR1 is SQVTM and CDR2 is ANQGSEA. CDR3 in amino acids: CSAPGPGYTF. CDR3 DNA: TGCAGCGCCCCTGGCCCTGGCTACACCTTC.

CDR3 in DNA: TGTGCCAGTAGTGCCGGACTGTTTTATCCCCAGCATTTT. It encodes CASSAGLFYPQHF. The chain uses TRBV19 and TRBJ1-5; D is unclear. The germline V gene encodes CDR1 LNHDA and CDR2 SQIVND (reference sequence). The CDR3 sequence is 13 residues long. Trimming cost V 5 bases and J 10 bases, with 15 bases left between them.

V usage is TRBV6-1 and J usage is TRBJ2-4; no firm D call. The CDR3 is made up of 14 amino acids. The germline V gene encodes CDR1 MNHNS and CDR2 SASEGT. Trimming cost V 3 bases and J 8 bases, with 14 bases left between them. The CDR3 here is CASSEAATGYIQYF. The CDR3 DNA sequence: TGTGCCAGCAGTGAGGCCGCGACTGGGTACATTCAGTACTTC.

This chain joins TRBV5-4 and TRBJ2-2, with 11 bases matching TRBD2. The CDR3 runs to 17 residues. Germline V CDR1 and CDR2: SGHNT, YYREEE (reference sequence). Germline trimming cut 0 bases from V and 5 bases from J; bases unmatched to any gene: 6. The CDR3 region has the DNA TGTGCCAGCAGCTTGGGGGTGGCTAGCGGGAGGACCGGGGAGCTGTTTTTT. Translating gives CASSLGVASGRTGELFF.

This sequence joins TRBV5-1 and TRBJ1-5; TRBD1 aligns across 7 bases. The trim removed 4 bases at V and 2 bases at J, leaving 3 bases unmatched. The CDR3 loop spans 14 amino acids. The germline V gene has CDR1 SGHRS and CDR2 YFSETQ. CDR3 sequence (DNA): TGCGCCAGCAGCCTCACAGGGGGCAATCAGCCCCAGCATTTT. Amino acid sequence: CASSLTGGNQPQHF.

The chain recombines TRBV28 with TRBJ1-5; D remains unclear. The germline gives CDR1 MDHEN, CDR2 SYDVKM. This CDR3 has 13 amino acids. The ends were cut back, 1 base at V and 4 bases at J, with 5 bases in the middle. This CDR3 is CASSLLVNQPQHF. The CDR3 coding sequence is TGTGCCAGCAGTTTATTGGTTAATCAGCCCCAGCATTTT.

The chain couples TRBV7-8 to TRBJ2-7; the D gene is possibly TRBD1 (5 bases). Trimming cost V 3 bases and J 2 bases, with 26 bases left between them. Germline CDR1 is SGHVS and CDR2 is FQNEAQ. There are 19 residues in the CDR3. For the CDR3, the DNA is TGTGCCAGCAGCTTGGGGCCCCGACCCGTGAAAGTCGGCCCCTACGAGCAGTACTTC. Amino acid sequence: CASSLGPRPVKVGPYEQYF. Together with reference TRBV7-8 and TRBJ2-7, the CDR3 gives the full variable domain: GAGVSQSPRYKVAKRGQDVALRCDPISGHVSLFWYQQALGQGPEFLTYFQNEAQLDKSGLPSDRFFAERPEGSVSTLKIQRTQQEDSAVYLCASSLGPRPVKVGPYEQYFGPGTRLTVT.

The chain couples TRBV5-1 to TRBJ1-1, with D possibly being TRBD1 (6 bases). The germline V and J ends were trimmed by 4 bases and 6 bases, with 13 bases remaining between them. The germline CDR1 and CDR2 sequences are SGHRS and YFSETQ. The CDR3 runs to 13 residues. The CDR3 DNA reads TGCGCCAGCAGCAACTCGGGGGGCCCTGAAGCTTTCTTT. It translates to CASSNSGGPEAFF.

This rearrangement joins TRBV27 to TRBJ2-6, with 9 bases aligning to TRBD2. The CDR3 runs to 20 residues. With V trimmed by 4 bases and J by 3 bases, 16 bases remained unmatched. Germline values: CDR1 MNHEY, CDR2 SMNVEV (reference sequence). Written as DNA, the CDR3 is TGTGCCAGCAGTTACCTAGGGTTGGGTAGCGGGAGATTTGGGGCCAACGTCCTGACTTTC. Encoded protein: CASSYLGLGSGRFGANVLTF. Using reference TRBV27 and TRBJ2-6 for the parts outside the CDR3, the full variable domain is EAQVTQNPRYLITVTGKKLTVTCSQNMNHEYMSWYRQDPGLGLRQIYYSMNVEVTDKGDVPEGYKVSRKEKRNFPLILESPSPNQTSLYFCASSYLGLGSGRFGANVLTFGAGSRLTVL.

Only a few counts were recorded for this clone. J is TRBJ2-7 and V is TRBV5-4; D possibly corresponds to TRBD2 (6 bases). Per germline, CDR1 SGHNT and CDR2 YYREEE (reference sequence). The CDR3 consists of 16 residues. Trimming took off 3 bases at V and 5 bases at J, with 21 bases between the two ends. As DNA, the CDR3 is TGTGCCAGCAGCTCAGGCGCGGGGTCACAAAGTCACGAGCAGTACTTC. It specifies CASSSGAGSQSHEQYF.

This chain links TRBV30 with TRBJ2-7; no clear D. Trimming left V 0 bases short and J 6 bases short, with 18 bases between. The CDR3 is 15 residues long. Germline loops: CDR1 GTSNPN, CDR2 SVGIG (reference sequence). The CDR3 coding sequence is TGTGCCTGGAGTGTACCCGATAAACCAATCTCCGAGCAGTACTTC. The encoded protein is CAWSVPDKPISEQYF. The full variable domain, in which reference TRBV30 and TRBJ2-7 provide the parts outside the CDR3, is SQTIHQWPATLVQPVGSPLSLECTVEGTSNPNLYWYRQAAGRGLQLLFYSVGIGQISSEVPQNLSASRPQDRQFILSSKKLLLSDSGFYLCAWSVPDKPISEQYFGPGTRLTVT.

The rearrangement links TRBV28 to TRBJ1-2, with 8 bases lining up with TRBD1. The junction had 7 bases not matched to a gene; V was cut back by 3 bases and J by 4 bases. CDR1 MDHEN and CDR2 SYDVKM come from the germline V gene. The CDR3 extends over 15 amino acids. The CDR3 loop reads CASSFPGQEGYGYTF. CDR3 coding DNA: TGTGCCAGCAGTTTCCCGGGACAGGAGGGCTATGGCTACACCTTC.

This chain links TRBV24-1 with TRBJ1-2; no clear D. The CDR3 has 14 amino acids. The germline V gene encodes CDR1 KGHDR and CDR2 SFDVKD. V lost 4 bases and J lost 8, with 16 bases in between. The CDR3 DNA is TGTGCCACCAGTGACGTCGGGCTGAACCGGGGCTACACCTTC. It yields the protein CATSDVGLNRGYTF.

The chain is built from TRBV30 and TRBJ2-5; 9 bases match TRBD2. Germline loops: CDR1 GTSNPN, CDR2 SVGIG (reference sequence). CDR3 length: 13 residues. V was clipped by 4 bases and J by 7 bases; unmatched bases: 7. The CDR3 DNA is TGTGCCTGGACGACTAGCGGACTTGGGACCCAGTACTTC. Amino acid sequence: CAWTTSGLGTQYF.

V is TRBV2 and J is TRBJ1-2, with TRBD1 matching 7 bases. The CDR3 has 14 residues. CDR1 is SNHLY and CDR2 is FYNNEI in the germline V gene. The trim removed 6 bases at V and 3 bases at J, leaving 7 bases unmatched. The CDR3 DNA reads TGTGCCAGCAGGGACAGCGGGACAGACTATGGCTACACCTTC. Protein sequence: CASRDSGTDYGYTF.

The chain links TRBV28 to TRBJ1-1, with D perhaps matching TRBD1 (6 bases). CDR1 and CDR2 from the germline V gene are MDHEN and SYDVKM. Trimming removed 7 bases at V and 7 bases at J, with 16 bases between. This CDR3 is built from 13 residues. The CDR3 reads CASNPGGGGEAFF. CDR3 DNA sequence: TGTGCCAGCAACCCCGGGGGGGGCGGTGAAGCTTTCTTT.

The chain recombines TRBV6-5 with TRBJ1-5; unclear D gene. CDR1 is MNHEY, CDR2 SVGAGI, per germline. The CDR3 runs to 13 residues. V shed 7 bases and J shed 0 bases, with 7 bases lying between them. CDR3 protein: CASTPTSNQPQHF. The CDR3 coding sequence is TGTGCCAGCACGCCAACTAGCAATCAGCCCCAGCATTTT.

The V gene is TRBV18, the J gene TRBJ2-7; TRBD2 is a possible D gene (6 bases). The CDR3 consists of 14 residues. From germline, CDR1 is KGHSH and CDR2 LQKENI. V shed 4 bases and J shed 6 bases, with 16 bases lying between them. The CDR3 bases are TGTGCCAGCTCACGACTTGAGACTAGTCTCGAGCAGTACTTC. Translated, it gives CASSRLETSLEQYF.

V and J are TRBV7-8 and TRBJ2-1; D perhaps matches TRBD1 (5 bases). Germline V gene sequence: CDR1 SGHVS, CDR2 FQNEAQ. This CDR3 comprises 15 residues. V lost 1 base, J lost 0 bases, and 7 bases lay in between. CDR3: CASSLVDSSYNEQFF. CDR3 bases: TGTGCCAGCAGCTTAGTTGACAGCTCCTACAATGAGCAGTTCTTC.

The V and J genes are TRBV23-1 and TRBJ2-7; 9 nucleotides align to TRBD1. TRBV23-1 is identified as an open reading frame with a role that is uncertain. V shed 3 bases, J shed 1 base, and the junction held 7 bases outside the gene matches. This CDR3 is 16 amino acids long. The CDR3 DNA reads as TGCGCCAGCAGTCACCTTCGACAGGGGGGGTCCTACGAGCAGTACTTC. This codes for CASSHLRQGGSYEQYF.

The chain carries TRBV19 and TRBJ1-1; the D is unclear. The length of the CDR3 is 13 residues. V dropped 6 bases and J dropped 1 base, with 9 bases sitting between them. The germline V gene has CDR1 LNHDA and CDR2 SQIVND (reference sequence). CDR3 nucleotide sequence: TGTGCCAGTAGCTCCAACCGGAACACTGAAGCTTTCTTT. The encoded protein is CASSSNRNTEAFF.